This T cell receptor (beta chain) was profiled in a study of blood T cell repertoires in COVID-19. Sequencing used immunoSEQ multiplex PCR; TCRdb keeps in-frame clones, though not all of them. The sample holds around 100,000 clones, more than 75% seen once. V lost 5 bases to trimming and J lost 3 bases; unmatched junction nucleotides: 7. This CDR3 comprises 16 residues. The germline V gene encodes CDR1 SNHLY and CDR2 FYNNEI. The V gene is TRBV2, the J gene TRBJ2-2, with 9 positions matching TRBD1. The sequenced material came from peripheral blood. The origin of this receptor is a human donor in a cohort sampled during active COVID-19. CDR3 bases: TGTGCCAGCAGTCGTCACAGGGGGCAGGACACCGGGGAGCTGTTTTTT. The encoded protein is CASSRHRGQDTGELFF. The full variable domain, its missing parts supplied by reference TRBV2 and TRBJ2-2, is EPEVTQTPSHQVTQMGQEVILRCVPISNHLYFYWYRQILGQKVEFLVSFYNNEISEKSEIFDDQFSVERPDGSNFTLKIRSTKLEDSAMYFCASSRHRGQDTGELFFGEGSRLTVL.